These 14 T cell receptor beta chains were all obtained from the same sample, sequenced in a study of CD8 T cells in ankylosing spondylitis. Findings of the study overall: A motif of roughly 8 highly homologous TCR beta variants was seen as apparently characteristic of ankylosing spondylitis blood.

TCRdb re-analysed the 5' RACE reads in MiXCR, keeping a single row per CDR3 protein. The sample consists of approximately 540,000 distinct CDR3 sequences, about 13% of them appearing once. These TCRs' antigens remain unknown. The specimen sequenced was blood, either unsorted or a sorted T cell fraction (not recorded which). The receptors shown here come from a male donor with ankylosing spondylitis.

The V gene is TRBV12-3 or TRBV12-4, the J gene TRBJ1-1; D gene uncertain. The CDR3 runs 14 residues. V lost 6 bases to trimming and J lost 0 bases, with 11 bases between them. For the CDR3, the DNA is TGTGCCAGCAGCCAAAATTCCCTGAACACTGAAGCTTTCTTT. It encodes CASSQNSLNTEAFF.

This clonotype has a count of ten or more. The chain joins TRBV5-1 to TRBJ2-1, with D possibly matching TRBD1 (6 bases). V lost 2 bases, J lost 2 bases, and 11 bases lay in between. Germline V lookup: CDR1 SGHRS, CDR2 YFSETQ. This CDR3 spans 15 amino acids. CDR3 region: CASSLPRDTYNEQFF. CDR3 DNA: TGCGCCAGCAGCTTACCCCGGGACACCTACAATGAGCAGTTCTTC.

Many counts were recorded for this clonotype. The chain joins TRBV7-2 to TRBJ1-2, with D tentatively TRBD1 (5 bases). This CDR3 is 14 amino acids long. Germline V gene lookup returns CDR1 SGHTA and CDR2 FQGNSA. V lost 5 bases, J lost 6 bases, and 16 bases lay in between. CDR3: CASSLLRGNDGYTF. CDR3 nucleotides: TGTGCCAGCAGCCTCCTTAGGGGTAATGATGGCTACACCTTC.

The chain has TRBV7-2 and TRBJ2-2, with 7 positions matching TRBD1. Germline V CDR1 and CDR2: SGHTA, FQGNSA. CDR3 length: 15 residues. V lost 5 bases, J lost 6 bases, and 9 bases stayed unmatched. The CDR3 spells CASSLTGYSAGELFF. The CDR3 nucleotides are TGTGCCAGCAGCCTGACAGGGTACTCCGCCGGGGAGCTGTTTTTT.

This chain uses TRBV7-9 with TRBJ2-3, with D possibly being TRBD1 (8 bases). This CDR3 is built from 15 residues. Germline assignment: CDR1 SEHNR and CDR2 FQNEAQ (reference sequence). The V end was cut by 6 bases, the J end by 1 base, with 14 bases between. CDR3 in DNA: TGTGCCAGCAGGCGGACAGGGAGGGGCACAGATACGCAGTATTTT. This sequence encodes CASRRTGRGTDTQYF.

This clonotype turned up a few times. The rearrangement uses TRBV18 and TRBJ2-3; D may correspond to TRBD1 or TRBD2 (5 bases each). The germline CDR1 and CDR2 sequences are KGHSH and LQKENI. Trimming pared 6 bases from V and 6 bases from J, leaving 19 bases between. The CDR3 has 15 residues. The DNA of the CDR3 is TGTGCCAGCTCCCTGGACATCCTAGCAGGGGATACGCAGTATTTT. This translates into CASSLDILAGDTQYF.

For the CDR3, the DNA is TGTGCCAGCATTGGGGCCAGTCCCTACGAGCAGTACGTC. It specifies CASIGASPYEQYV. The chain joins TRBV6-2 or TRBV6-3 to TRBJ2-7, with D possibly being TRBD1 (5 bases). The germline V gene encodes CDR1 MNHEY and CDR2 SVGEGT. V was shortened by 7 bases and J by 2 bases, with 12 bases between the two germline ends. The CDR3 is made up of 13 amino acids.

V usage is TRBV24-1 and J usage is TRBJ2-5; D is unclear. CDR1 KGHDR and CDR2 SFDVKD come from the germline V gene. The CDR3 is 14 amino acids. The V end was cut by 0 bases, the J end by 3 bases, with 7 bases between. The CDR3 coding sequence is TGTGCCACCAGTGATTTGCCCGGAGAAGAGACCCAGTACTTC. Protein sequence: CATSDLPGEETQYF.

This clonotype was picked up many times. CDR3 in DNA: TGTGCCAGTAGTATAGCGTGGAGCTCCTACAATGAGCAGTTCTTC. Its protein is CASSIAWSSYNEQFF. This rearrangement joins TRBV19 to TRBJ2-1, with D uncertain. Germline CDR1 reads LNHDA; CDR2 reads SQIVND (reference sequence). V gave up 1 base and J gave up 0 bases, with 7 bases separating them. The CDR3 covers 15 residues.

This chain joins TRBV7-9 and TRBJ2-5; 9 bases line up with TRBD2. The V segment lost 8 bases and the J segment 5 bases; nucleotides outside the gene matches: 12. CDR3 length: 15 residues. The germline gives CDR1 SEHNR, CDR2 FQNEAQ (reference sequence). The CDR3 nucleotides read TGTGCCAGCGCCGCTCCGGGACTAGCTTGGGAGACCCAGTACTTC. Encoded protein: CASAAPGLAWETQYF. Combining the CDR3 with reference TRBV7-9 and TRBJ2-5 gives the whole variable domain DTGVSQNPRHKITKRGQNVTFRCDPISEHNRLYWYRQTLGQGPEFLTYFQNEAQLEKSRLLSDRFSAERPKGSFSTLEIQRTEQGDSAMYLCASAAPGLAWETQYFGPGTRLLVL.

There are a few counts of this clonotype. This chain uses TRBV12-3 or TRBV12-4 with TRBJ2-1; the D gene is possibly TRBD2 (5 bases). The CDR3 covers 14 residues. V was clipped by 3 bases and J by 4 bases, with 10 bases between them. The CDR3 region has the DNA TGTGCCAGCAGTTTGCGGAGGACTTACAATGAGCAGTTCTTC. The encoded protein is CASSLRRTYNEQFF.

There are a few counts of this clonotype. The chain joins TRBV14 to TRBJ2-3, with D possibly being TRBD2 (6 bases). The germline CDR1 and CDR2 sequences are SGHDN and FVKESK. There are 16 residues in the CDR3. The V end lost 0 bases, the J end lost 2 bases, and 12 bases lay between the germline ends. The CDR3 spells CASSQDHPGATDTQYF. DNA of the CDR3: TGTGCCAGCAGCCAAGATCACCCGGGAGCCACAGATACGCAGTATTTT.

This clonotype showed up just a few times. The V and J genes are TRBV6-5 and TRBJ2-3, with a tentative D call TRBD2 (6 bases). From germline, CDR1 is MNHEY and CDR2 SVGAGI. The ends were cut back, 1 base at V and 1 base at J, with 12 bases in the middle. The CDR3 runs 16 residues. The CDR3 DNA reads TGTGCCAGCAGTTACTGGAGGGCATCCGGCACAGATACGCAGTATTTT. Protein product: CASSYWRASGTDTQYF.

This sequence joins TRBV5-1 and TRBJ2-2; D gene unclear. Germline lookup yields CDR1 SGHRS and CDR2 YFSETQ. The length of the CDR3 is 18 residues. V dropped 4 bases and J dropped 1 base, with 20 bases sitting between them. In DNA, the CDR3 is TGCGCCAGCAGCAAAGACACCCCGGGCCATTTGAACACCGGGGAGCTGTTTTTT. Its protein is CASSKDTPGHLNTGELFF.